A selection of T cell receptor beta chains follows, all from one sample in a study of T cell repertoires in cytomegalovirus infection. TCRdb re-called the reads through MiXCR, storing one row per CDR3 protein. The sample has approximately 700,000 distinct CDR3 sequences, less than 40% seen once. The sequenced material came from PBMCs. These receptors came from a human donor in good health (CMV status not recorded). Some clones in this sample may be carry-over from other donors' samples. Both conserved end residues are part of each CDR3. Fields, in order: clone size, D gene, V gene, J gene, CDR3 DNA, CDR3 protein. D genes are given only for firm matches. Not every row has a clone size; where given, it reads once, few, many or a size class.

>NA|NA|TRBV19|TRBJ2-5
TGTGCCAGTAGTACCCAAGACCAAGAGACCCAGTACTTC
CASSTQDQETQYF
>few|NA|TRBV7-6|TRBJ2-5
TGTGCCAGCAGCCGGTGGGGGGCTAGCGAGGAGACCCAGTACTTC
CASSRWGASEETQYF
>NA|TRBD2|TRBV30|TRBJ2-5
TGTGCCTGGAGTGTAGGACTAGCGGGGGGCCAAGAGACCCAGTACTTC
CAWSVGLAGGQETQYF
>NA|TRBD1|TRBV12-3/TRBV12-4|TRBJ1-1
TGTGCCAGCAGTAAAACAGGGGGCGGTTTCGAAGCTTTCTTT
CASSKTGGGFEAFF
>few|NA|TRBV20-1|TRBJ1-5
TGCAGTGCTAGACCTTTAGAGGCAGGGTTAATTCAGCCCCAGCATTTT
CSARPLEAGLIQPQHF
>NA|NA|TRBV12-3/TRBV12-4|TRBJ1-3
TGTGCCAGCAGTCCCCGAGGGGGGGACACCATATATTTT
CASSPRGGDTIYF
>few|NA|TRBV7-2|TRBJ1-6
TGTGCCAGCAGCCCCACTTACAGGATCAATTCACCCCTCCACTTT
CASSPTYRINSPLHF
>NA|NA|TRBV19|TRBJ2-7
TGTGCCAGTAGGGACCGGACAAGACCCTACGAGCAGTACTTC
CASRDRTRPYEQYF
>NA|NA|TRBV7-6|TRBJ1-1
TGTGCCAGCAGCCCCTTGGGGGGGAGGGGCACTGAAGCTTTCTTT
CASSPLGGRGTEAFF
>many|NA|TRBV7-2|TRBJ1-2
TGTGCCAGCAGCTTATCTGACAGAAGAAGCTACACCTTC
CASSLSDRRSYTF
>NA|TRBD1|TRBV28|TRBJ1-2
TGTGCCAGCAGCTTTAGGGGGCTGGTGTATGGCTACACCTTC
CASSFRGLVYGYTF
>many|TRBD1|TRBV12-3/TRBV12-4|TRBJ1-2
TGTGCCAGCAGTTACCGGGACAGGGCGTATGGCTACACCTTC
CASSYRDRAYGYTF
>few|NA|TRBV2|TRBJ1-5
TGTGCCAGCAGATTACAGGGTCCCGCCCAGCATTTT
CASRLQGPAQHF
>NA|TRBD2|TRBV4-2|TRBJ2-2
TGTGCCAGCGGTTTCGGGGGGGAGAGGACCGGGGAGCTGTTTTTT
CASGFGGERTGELFF
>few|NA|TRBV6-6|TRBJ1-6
TGTGCCAGCAGTTACGGGGGAACGAGTCGTAATTCACCCCTCCACTTT
CASSYGGTSRNSPLHF
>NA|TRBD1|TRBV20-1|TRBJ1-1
TGCAGTGCTAGGAAAGCAGGGGGCGCCAGGAACACTGAAGCTTTCTTT
CSARKAGGARNTEAFF
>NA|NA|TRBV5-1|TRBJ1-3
TGCGCCAGCAGACCGGGCCTCTCTGGAAACACCATATATTTT
CASRPGLSGNTIYF
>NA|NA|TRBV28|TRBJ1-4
TGTGCCAGCAGTTTCTTGTCAGGGAAAGAAAAACTGTTTTTT
CASSFLSGKEKLFF
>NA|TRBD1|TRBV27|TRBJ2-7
TGTGCCAGCAGTTCCCAGACAGGGAGCCCCTACGAGCAGTACTTC
CASSSQTGSPYEQYF
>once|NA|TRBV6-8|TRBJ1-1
TGTGCCAGCAGTTATGGGCCGGGGCAACGTTTCTTT
CASSYGPGQRFF
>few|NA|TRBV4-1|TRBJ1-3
TGCGCCAGCAGCCAAGATCGGGGGGCTGGGGACACCATATATTTT
CASSQDRGAGDTIYF
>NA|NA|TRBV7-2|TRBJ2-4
TGTGCCAGCAGCTTCGGACTCAAGTTACTAGCCAAAAACATTCAGTACTTC
CASSFGLKLLAKNIQYF
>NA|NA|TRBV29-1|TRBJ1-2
TGCAGCGTTGAAGATCTCGGATGGGACGGAGGGACCTTC
CSVEDLGWDGGTF
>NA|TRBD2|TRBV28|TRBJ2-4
TGTGCCAGCAGTCCCCTATCCGGACTAGCGTGGGTCAAAAACATTCAGTACTTC
CASSPLSGLAWVKNIQYF